These T cell receptor beta chains were read from a single sample in a study of T cell repertoires in cytomegalovirus infection. TCRdb processed the reads anew with MiXCR; each CDR3 protein has one entry. The sample consists of 650,000 to 850,000 distinct CDR3 sequences, under 35% of them appearing once. Their antigens are not known. This specimen was cultured CD8+ T cells from PBMCs, taken from culture after CMV antigen stimulation. The receptors were gathered from a human donor in good health (CMV status not recorded). Some clones in this sample may be carry-over from other donors' samples. CDR3s include the opening cysteine and the closing phenylalanine or tryptophan. D genes are given only for firm matches. Expanded clones get a size class; other rows say once, few or many, or leave the size out.

V gene,J gene,clone size,D gene,CDR3 protein
TRBV6-6,TRBJ2-2,NA,TRBD1,CASRHLQGARFTGELFF
TRBV6-1,TRBJ2-1,few,TRBD1,CASREQGSNEQFF
TRBV12-5,TRBJ1-2,NA,NA,CASGLVLEEGYGYTF
TRBV6-1,TRBJ1-2,NA,NA,CASREDLQGEGGYTF
TRBV7-2,TRBJ1-6,many,NA,CASSFGENSPLHF
TRBV19,TRBJ1-2,NA,NA,CASSIPRQTENYGYTF
TRBV2,TRBJ1-2,few,NA,CASPGTGYGYTF
TRBV28,TRBJ1-2,few,NA,CASSSRTGPYGYTF
TRBV7-3,TRBJ2-2,many,NA,CASSLMQGNTGELFF
TRBV19,TRBJ2-1,NA,NA,CASKGGAYNEQFF
TRBV5-4,TRBJ2-1,NA,TRBD2,CASSLATSGGYLGSYNEQFF
TRBV27,TRBJ2-7,NA,NA,CASSLSLLVNYEQYF
TRBV6-2/TRBV6-3,TRBJ2-1,NA,TRBD2,CASTLMTSGEEQFF
TRBV6-2/TRBV6-3,TRBJ1-1,NA,NA,CASSYSMIGTEAFF
TRBV10-2,TRBJ2-2,NA,NA,CASKSGELFF
TRBV6-5,TRBJ2-1,many,NA,CASSRDTYNEQFF
TRBV28,TRBJ1-6,NA,NA,CASSFSGTGYNSPLHF
TRBV18,TRBJ2-1,NA,NA,CATRGGFANNEQFF
TRBV29-1,TRBJ1-1,few,TRBD1,CSVEGRTTGAANTEAFF
TRBV7-9,TRBJ2-7,many,NA,CASSFNPYEQYF
TRBV18,TRBJ2-3,NA,NA,CASSGFDADTQYF
TRBV28,TRBJ2-2,NA,TRBD1,CASSLPDPGQGTGELFF
TRBV7-8,TRBJ2-3,few,TRBD2,CASSGLAGFTDTQYF
TRBV6-1,TRBJ1-2,few,NA,CASSEALRRGTYGYTF
TRBV6-1,TRBJ1-6,few,TRBD1,CASSEPATGGPSYNSPLHF
TRBV14,TRBJ2-5,once,NA,CASSQFTDQETQYF
TRBV4-1,TRBJ1-5,few,NA,CASSQDPYSNQPQHF
TRBV5-4,TRBJ2-7,few,NA,CASSLGEGQLLYEQYF
TRBV19,TRBJ1-1,few,NA,CASRWTPGNTEAFF
TRBV27,TRBJ2-7,few,TRBD1,CATSGQGANYEQYF
TRBV20-1,TRBJ1-1,NA,NA,CSADGNTEAFF
TRBV19,TRBJ2-1,few,NA,CASSLEISSYNEQFF
TRBV4-2,TRBJ2-3,few,TRBD2,CASSQHVYRDYQSTDTQYF
TRBV19,TRBJ1-1,NA,NA,CASSIIGTLTEAFF
TRBV7-6,TRBJ2-1,many,TRBD2,CASSKWERGSSYNEQFF
TRBV7-2,TRBJ1-5,many,NA,CASSQGKANQPQHF
TRBV19,TRBJ2-1,NA,TRBD2,CASSKTAGGSYNEQFF
TRBV3-1,TRBJ1-5,few,NA,CASSQGGFTNQPQHF
TRBV7-2,TRBJ2-1,many,TRBD1,CASSVYRGGLYNEQFF
TRBV10-3,TRBJ2-5,few,NA,CAISEGEETQYF
TRBV4-1,TRBJ2-1,NA,NA,CASTSPGTPEQFF
TRBV29-1,TRBJ2-7,NA,NA,CSVVKQGASYEQYF
TRBV19,TRBJ1-1,NA,TRBD1,CASSLGTGARTEAFF
TRBV28,TRBJ2-1,once,TRBD2,CASSQDYLAGYNEQFF
TRBV20-1,TRBJ1-1,once,NA,CSASAQQGPPLKAFF
TRBV7-9,TRBJ2-5,NA,NA,CASSLQVPQETQYF
TRBV10-3,TRBJ1-1,few,TRBD1,CAISEQGTGVVNTEAFF
TRBV7-6,TRBJ2-2,many,TRBD1,CASSLALQGATGELFF
TRBV12-3/TRBV12-4,TRBJ1-1,few,NA,CASSGGSGLTEAFF
TRBV5-5,TRBJ1-2,NA,NA,CASSLTGHYGYTF
TRBV9,TRBJ1-5,few,NA,CASSAGQINQPQHF
TRBV20-1,TRBJ2-5,once,TRBD2,CSASSGISETQYF
TRBV7-9,TRBJ1-6,NA,NA,CASTSRAQGGSPLHF
TRBV27,TRBJ1-1,NA,NA,CASIGSGGNTEAFF